A selection of T cell receptor beta chains follows, all from one sample in a study of CD8 T cells in ankylosing spondylitis. TCRdb reprocessed the 5' RACE reads via MiXCR and lists one record per CDR3 protein. This table holds under 450,000 distinct CDR3 sequences, about 20% found once. Material for sequencing was blood, either unsorted or a sorted T cell fraction (not recorded which). These receptors came from a male donor with ankylosing spondylitis or in good health (not recorded which). Each CDR3 is given with its conserved first and last residue. A D gene is named only where the DNA matches it firmly. Size tells how often a clone was seen (once, few, many) or the class of an expanded clone, and some rows leave it out.

clone size,V gene,J gene,D gene,CDR3 length,CDR3 protein,CDR3 DNA
few,TRBV2,TRBJ1-2,TRBD1,14,CASSGQGPNYGYTF,TGTGCCAGCAGCGGACAGGGACCTAACTATGGCTACACCTTC
few,TRBV15,TRBJ1-4,NA,13,CATSRQGNQKLFF,TGTGCCACCAGCAGACAGGGTAATCAAAAACTGTTTTTT
NA,TRBV7-8,TRBJ2-5,TRBD2,16,CASSLAVAGVQETQYF,TGTGCCAGCAGCTTAGCTGTAGCGGGCGTTCAAGAGACCCAGTACTTC
NA,TRBV6-1,TRBJ2-3,NA,16,CASSADLLLSTDTQYF,TGTGCCAGCAGTGCGGACCTCCTCTTAAGCACAGATACGCAGTATTTT
NA,TRBV20-1,TRBJ1-5,NA,14,CSATIQGLSQPQHF,TGCAGTGCGACCATACAGGGATTGAGTCAGCCCCAGCATTTT
few,TRBV5-5,TRBJ2-7,TRBD1,15,CASSLGGQVSYEQYF,TGTGCCAGCAGCTTGGGGGGACAGGTCTCCTACGAGCAGTACTTC
NA,TRBV20-1,TRBJ2-1,TRBD2,15,CSARVAGGDYNEQFF,TGCAGTGCTAGAGTAGCGGGGGGGGACTACAATGAGCAGTTCTTC
NA,TRBV6-1,TRBJ2-7,TRBD1,16,CASSEAAGTGSDEQYF,TGTGCCAGCAGTGAAGCGGCCGGGACAGGGAGTGACGAGCAGTACTTC
few,TRBV4-2,TRBJ2-3,NA,13,CASSQFDTDTQYF,TGTGCCAGCAGCCAGTTCGATACAGATACGCAGTATTTT
NA,TRBV30,TRBJ2-7,NA,14,CAWSSDKSSYEQYF,TGTGCCTGGAGTTCGGACAAGAGCTCCTACGAGCAGTACTTC
NA,TRBV15,TRBJ2-2,NA,13,CATRQRGSGELFF,TGTGCCACCCGACAGAGGGGATCCGGGGAGCTGTTTTTT
few,TRBV12-3/TRBV12-4,TRBJ2-3,TRBD2,15,CASVSGGHVTDTQYF,TGTGCCAGCGTCAGCGGGGGGCACGTAACAGATACGCAGTATTTT
few,TRBV7-9,TRBJ2-7,TRBD2,15,CASSYPGLAPYEQYF,TGTGCCAGCAGCTACCCGGGACTAGCCCCCTACGAGCAGTACTTC
few,TRBV20-1,TRBJ2-6,NA,11,CSARDMDYLTF,TGCAGTGCTAGAGATATGGACTATCTGACTTTC
NA,TRBV20-1,TRBJ1-2,NA,14,CSAITMGRNYGYTF,TGCAGTGCTATAACCATGGGACGGAACTATGGCTACACCTTC
NA,TRBV30,TRBJ2-1,TRBD1,14,CAWETGVVLDEQFF,TGTGCCTGGGAGACAGGGGTCGTTCTGGATGAGCAGTTCTTC
NA,TRBV9,TRBJ2-3,TRBD2,18,CASSVAGLSGASTDTQYF,TGTGCCAGCAGCGTAGCCGGACTCAGCGGGGCTAGCACAGATACGCAGTATTTT
few,TRBV20-1,TRBJ2-5,NA,18,CSARVMVFVDSYQETQYF,TGCAGTGCTAGAGTAATGGTCTTCGTGGACAGCTACCAGGAGACCCAGTACTTC
few,TRBV25-1,TRBJ1-3,TRBD1,16,CASSGTGEVRGNTIYF,TGTGCCAGCAGCGGGACAGGGGAAGTGAGGGGAAACACCATATATTTT
once,TRBV7-9,TRBJ2-4,NA,12,CASSSEGNIQYF,TGTGCCAGCAGCTCGGAGGGAAACATTCAGTACTTC
NA,TRBV7-9,TRBJ2-2,TRBD2,16,CASRPTLADNTGELFF,TGTGCCAGCAGACCTACTCTAGCGGATAACACCGGGGAGCTGTTTTTT
NA,TRBV6-1,TRBJ1-5,NA,14,CASSESADNQPQHF,TGTGCCAGCAGTGAATCTGCAGATAATCAGCCCCAGCATTTT
NA,TRBV3-1,TRBJ2-1,NA,17,CASSQDLPTGPYNEQFF,TGTGCCAGCAGCCAAGATCTCCCGACAGGACCTTACAATGAGCAGTTCTTC
few,TRBV19,TRBJ2-2,NA,13,CASSIVGAGELFF,TGTGCCAGTAGTATTGTGGGAGCCGGGGAGCTGTTTTTT
NA,TRBV20-1,TRBJ2-1,NA,13,CSAPWETNNEQFF,TGCAGTGCCCCGTGGGAAACTAACAATGAGCAGTTCTTC
NA,TRBV16,TRBJ2-7,NA,13,CASSQSAYYEQYF,TGTGCCAGCAGCCAATCAGCATACTACGAGCAGTACTTC
NA,TRBV7-9,TRBJ2-1,NA,15,CASSPRLGSYNEQFF,TGTGCCAGCAGCCCCCGACTGGGTTCCTACAATGAGCAGTTCTTC
many,TRBV11-2,TRBJ2-7,NA,15,CASSLDGPGHYEQYF,TGTGCCAGCAGCTTAGATGGGCCAGGCCACTACGAGCAGTACTTC
few,TRBV29-1,TRBJ2-1,NA,10,CSSRYNEQFF,TGCAGCTCCCGGTACAATGAGCAGTTCTTC
NA,TRBV11-2,TRBJ2-2,NA,14,CASSPRHPEGELFF,TGTGCCAGCAGCCCTCGACACCCGGAGGGGGAGCTGTTTTTT
few,TRBV5-1,TRBJ2-7,NA,15,CASRVSSGGPYEQYF,TGCGCCAGCAGGGTTTCTTCGGGCGGCCCGTACGAGCAGTACTTC
few,TRBV28,TRBJ1-1,NA,14,CASSPVWENTEAFF,TGTGCCAGCAGCCCCGTTTGGGAGAACACTGAAGCTTTCTTT
NA,TRBV7-9,TRBJ2-7,NA,16,CASSLARRGWSYEQYF,TGTGCCAGCAGCTTAGCGAGGAGGGGTTGGTCCTACGAGCAGTACTTC
NA,TRBV4-1,TRBJ1-1,NA,13,CASSRIMNTEAFF,TGCGCCAGCAGCCGGATAATGAACACTGAAGCTTTCTTT
few,TRBV29-1,TRBJ2-1,NA,13,CSVDPEGGGEQFF,TGCAGCGTCGACCCTGAGGGGGGCGGTGAGCAGTTCTTC
many,TRBV29-1,TRBJ2-7,TRBD2,15,CSVEDVRGGSYEQYF,TGCAGCGTTGAAGATGTCCGGGGGGGCTCCTACGAGCAGTACTTC
once,TRBV4-1,TRBJ2-7,NA,14,CASSQGNGLYEQYF,TGCGCCAGCAGCCAAGGGAATGGACTATACGAGCAGTACTTC
NA,TRBV20-1,TRBJ2-3,NA,14,CSARDRVSTDTQYF,TGCAGTGCTAGAGATCGGGTTAGCACAGATACGCAGTATTTT
NA,TRBV7-9,TRBJ2-7,TRBD1,14,CASITGQGPYEQYF,TGTGCCAGCATAACGGGACAGGGGCCCTACGAGCAGTACTTC
once,TRBV11-2,TRBJ2-3,NA,16,CASSLESGTTTDTQYF,TGTGCCAGCAGCTTAGAGTCAGGGACGACCACAGATACGCAGTATTTT
NA,TRBV20-1,TRBJ2-7,NA,15,CSAVPVVGTALEQYF,TGCAGTGCTGTCCCGGTAGTGGGTACCGCCTTGGAGCAGTACTTC
few,TRBV11-2,TRBJ2-7,NA,14,CASSLAPGAYEQYF,TGTGCCAGCAGCTTAGCCCCCGGCGCTTACGAGCAGTACTTC
NA,TRBV27,TRBJ2-7,NA,15,CASSLSIHLRNEQYF,TGTGCCAGCAGTTTATCGATACACCTTAGAAACGAGCAGTACTTC
few,TRBV24-1,TRBJ2-3,NA,14,CATREGGAADTQYF,TGTGCCACACGTGAGGGGGGGGCGGCAGATACGCAGTATTTT
NA,TRBV21-1,TRBJ2-7,NA,16,CASSKDKTSEAYEQYF,TGTGCCAGCAGCAAAGATAAAACTAGCGAGGCCTACGAGCAGTACTTC
NA,TRBV4-1,TRBJ1-6,TRBD1,15,CASSRTQGAGSPLHF,TGCGCCAGCAGCCGAACCCAGGGGGCAGGATCACCCCTCCACTTT
NA,TRBV4-1,TRBJ2-5,NA,15,CASSRSRHLGETQYF,TGCGCCAGCAGCCGATCACGGCACCTGGGAGAGACCCAGTACTTC
few,TRBV13,TRBJ2-2,TRBD2,19,CASSLGLAGGRSNTGELFF,TGTGCCAGCAGCTTAGGACTAGCGGGGGGCCGATCGAACACCGGGGAGCTGTTTTTT
NA,TRBV11-3,TRBJ1-5,NA,17,CASRIDYQGRSNQPQHF,TGTGCCAGCAGAATAGATTACCAGGGGCGTAGCAATCAGCCCCAGCATTTT
NA,TRBV5-1,TRBJ2-5,NA,15,CASSLEGYLQETQYF,TGCGCCAGCAGCTTGGAGGGCTATTTGCAAGAGACCCAGTACTTC
many,TRBV10-1,TRBJ2-1,NA,11,CASRQGNEQFF,TGCGCCAGCAGACAGGGCAATGAGCAGTTCTTC
few,TRBV7-9,TRBJ2-3,NA,14,CASSSGGSTDTQYF,TGTGCCAGCAGCTCTGGGGGTTCCACAGATACGCAGTATTTT
NA,TRBV7-8,TRBJ2-1,NA,15,CASSLKPSSYNEQFF,TGTGCCAGCAGCTTAAAGCCTTCCTCCTACAATGAGCAGTTCTTC
NA,TRBV12-3/TRBV12-4,TRBJ2-3,NA,14,CASSLRLQPDTQYF,TGTGCCAGCAGTTTACGACTACAGCCAGATACGCAGTATTTT
NA,TRBV4-1,TRBJ2-5,NA,13,CASSQLTGETQYF,TGCGCCAGCAGCCAACTCACCGGAGAGACCCAGTACTTC